The T cell receptor (beta chain) described here comes from a study of OX40 agonist ivuxolimab in advanced cancers. Study at large: Of the patients, three showed partial responses, one with hepatocellular carcinoma and two with cutaneous melanoma.

Using immunoSEQ multiplex PCR, the repertoire was profiled, and TCRdb retains in-frame clones only, with some absent. The sample includes roughly 74,000 clones, about nine tenths of them seen just once. Findings and caveats of the study: More expanded clones were seen, on average, in CD8+ T cells than in CD4+. Blood T cells, both CD4+ and CD8+, expanded clonally by week 6 at 0.1 to 3.0 mg/kg.

A remark on this clone: Its antigen is not identified. The same CDR3 arises from other DNA sequences in this sample as well.

CDR1 and CDR2 from the germline V gene are SGHRS and YFSETQ. The CDR3 length is 15 residues. Trimming cost V 0 bases and J 0 bases; bases outside gene matches: 3. The sequencing used CD4+ or CD8+ T cells sorted from blood, collected in a trial of the OX40 agonist ivuxolimab. The rearrangement links TRBV5-1 to TRBJ2-7; 7 bases fit TRBD1. This TCR was sampled from an adult with an advanced solid tumor such as melanoma, head and neck, liver or kidney cancer. CDR3 sequence (DNA): TGCGCCAGCAGCTTGGGACAGGGATTCTCCTACGAGCAGTACTTC. The encoded protein is CASSLGQGFSYEQYF. The whole variable domain, remainder taken from reference TRBV5-1 and TRBJ2-7, is KAGVTQTPRYLIKTRGQQVTLSCSPISGHRSVSWYQQTPGQGLQFLFEYFSETQRNKGNFPGRFSGRQFSNSRSEMNVSTLELGDSALYLCASSLGQGFSYEQYFGPGTRLTVT.